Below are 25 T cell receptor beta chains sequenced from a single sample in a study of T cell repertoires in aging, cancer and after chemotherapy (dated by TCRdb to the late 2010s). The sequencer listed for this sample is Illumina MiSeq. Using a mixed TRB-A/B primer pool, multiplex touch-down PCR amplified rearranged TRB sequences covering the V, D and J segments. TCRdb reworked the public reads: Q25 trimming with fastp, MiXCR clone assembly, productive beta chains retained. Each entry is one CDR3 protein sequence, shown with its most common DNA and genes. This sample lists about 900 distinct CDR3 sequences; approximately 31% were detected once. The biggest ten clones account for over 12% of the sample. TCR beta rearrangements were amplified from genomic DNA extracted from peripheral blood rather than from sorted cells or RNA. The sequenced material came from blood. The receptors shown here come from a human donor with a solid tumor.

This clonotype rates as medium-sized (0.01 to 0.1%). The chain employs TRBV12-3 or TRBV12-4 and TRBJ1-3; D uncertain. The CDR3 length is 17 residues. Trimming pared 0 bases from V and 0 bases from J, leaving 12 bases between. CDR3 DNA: TGTGCCAGCAGTTTAGCGCTAAGACGGTTCTCTGGAAACACCATATATTTT. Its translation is CASSLALRRFSGNTIYF.

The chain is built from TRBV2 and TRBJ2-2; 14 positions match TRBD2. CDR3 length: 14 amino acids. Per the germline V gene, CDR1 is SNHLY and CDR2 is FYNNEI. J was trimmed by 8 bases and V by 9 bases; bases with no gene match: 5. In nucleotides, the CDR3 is TGTGCCAGTGGACTAGCGGGGGGCGCGGGGGAGCTGTTTTTT. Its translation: CASGLAGGAGELFF.

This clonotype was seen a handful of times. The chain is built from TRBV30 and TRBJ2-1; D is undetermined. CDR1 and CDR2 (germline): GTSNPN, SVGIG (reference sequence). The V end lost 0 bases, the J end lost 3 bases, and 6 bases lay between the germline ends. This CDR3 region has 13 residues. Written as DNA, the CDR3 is TGTGCCTGGAGTGTACCGAACTACAATGAGCAGTTCTTC. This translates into CAWSVPNYNEQFF. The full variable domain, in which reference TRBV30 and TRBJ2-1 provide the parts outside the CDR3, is SQTIHQWPATLVQPVGSPLSLECTVEGTSNPNLYWYRQAAGRGLQLLFYSVGIGQISSEVPQNLSASRPQDRQFILSSKKLLLSDSGFYLCAWSVPNYNEQFFGPGTRLTVL.

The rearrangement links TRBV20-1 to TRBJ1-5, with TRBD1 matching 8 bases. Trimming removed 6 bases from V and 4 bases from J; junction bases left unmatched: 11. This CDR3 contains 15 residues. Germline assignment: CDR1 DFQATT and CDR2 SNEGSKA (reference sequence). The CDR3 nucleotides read TGCAGTGCCAGACCCCGGGACAGGTGGAATCAGCCCCAGCATTTT. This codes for CSARPRDRWNQPQHF.

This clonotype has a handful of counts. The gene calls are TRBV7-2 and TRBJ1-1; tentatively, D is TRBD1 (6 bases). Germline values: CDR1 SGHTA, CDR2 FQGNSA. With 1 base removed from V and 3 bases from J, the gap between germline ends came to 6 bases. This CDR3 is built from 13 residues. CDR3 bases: TGTGCCAGCAGCTTAGAGGGGGACACTGAAGCTTTCTTT. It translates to CASSLEGDTEAFF. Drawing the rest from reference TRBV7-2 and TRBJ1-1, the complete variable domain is GAGVSQSPSNKVTEKGKDVELRCDPISGHTALYWYRQSLGQGLEFLIYFQGNSAPDKSGLPSDRFSAERTGGSVSTLTIQRTQQEDSAVYLCASSLEGDTEAFFGQGTRLTVV.

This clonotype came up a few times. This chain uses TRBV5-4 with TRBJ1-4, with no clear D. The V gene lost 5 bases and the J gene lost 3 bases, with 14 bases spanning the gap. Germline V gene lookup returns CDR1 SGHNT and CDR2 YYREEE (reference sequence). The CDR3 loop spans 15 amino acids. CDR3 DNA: TGTGCCAGCAGTCGGGCAGAAGGGTCTAATGAAAAACTGTTTTTT. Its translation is CASSRAEGSNEKLFF.

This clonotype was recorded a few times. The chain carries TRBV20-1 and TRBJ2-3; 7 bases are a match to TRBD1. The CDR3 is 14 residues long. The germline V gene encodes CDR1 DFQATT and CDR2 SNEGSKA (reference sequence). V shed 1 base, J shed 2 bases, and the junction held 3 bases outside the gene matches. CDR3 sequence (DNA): TGCAGTGCTAGAGGTGACAGGGCCACAGATACGCAGTATTTT. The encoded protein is CSARGDRATDTQYF.

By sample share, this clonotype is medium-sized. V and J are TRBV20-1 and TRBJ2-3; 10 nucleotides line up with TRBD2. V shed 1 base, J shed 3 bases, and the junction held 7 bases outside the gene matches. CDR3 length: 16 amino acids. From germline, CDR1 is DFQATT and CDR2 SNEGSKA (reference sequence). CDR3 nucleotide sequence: TGCAGTGCTAGAGTTTTTAGCGGGGGGACAACAGATACGCAGTATTTT. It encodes CSARVFSGGTTDTQYF.

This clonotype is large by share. CDR3 sequence (DNA): TGTGCCAGTATTCAGGGGAGGCAAGGGCCCCAGCATTTT. Translating it yields CASIQGRQGPQHF. This chain joins TRBV19 and TRBJ1-5; TRBD1 is a possible D gene (6 bases). The V end was cut by 7 bases, the J end by 9 bases, with 16 bases between. The CDR3 runs to 13 residues. Per germline, CDR1 LNHDA and CDR2 SQIVND (reference sequence).

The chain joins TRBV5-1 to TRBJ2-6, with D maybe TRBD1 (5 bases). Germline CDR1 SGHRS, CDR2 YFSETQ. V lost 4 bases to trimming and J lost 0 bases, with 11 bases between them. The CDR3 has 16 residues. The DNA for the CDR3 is TGCGCCAGCAGCACCGGACATACCTCTGGGGCCAACGTCCTGACTTTC. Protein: CASSTGHTSGANVLTF.

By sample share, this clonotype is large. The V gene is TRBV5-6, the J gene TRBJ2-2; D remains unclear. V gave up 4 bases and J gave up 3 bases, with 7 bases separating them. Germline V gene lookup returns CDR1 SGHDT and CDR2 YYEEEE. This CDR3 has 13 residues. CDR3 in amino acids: CASSPGDTGELFF. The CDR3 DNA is TGTGCCAGCAGCCCTGGGGACACCGGGGAGCTGTTTTTT.

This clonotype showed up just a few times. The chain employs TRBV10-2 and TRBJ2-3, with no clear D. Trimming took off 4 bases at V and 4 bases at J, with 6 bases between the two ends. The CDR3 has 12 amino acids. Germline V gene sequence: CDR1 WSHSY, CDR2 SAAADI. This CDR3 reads CASSGTPDTQYF. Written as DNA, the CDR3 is TGCGCCAGCAGTGGGACCCCAGATACGCAGTATTTT.

CDR3: CASSLGLSGANVLTF. CDR3 nucleotides: TGCGCCAGCAGCTTGGGTCTCTCTGGGGCCAACGTCCTGACTTTC. The V and J genes are TRBV5-1 and TRBJ2-6; D is ambiguous. This CDR3 is built from 15 residues. The V and J ends lost 0 bases and 0 bases respectively, with 4 bases between them. Germline CDR1 SGHRS, CDR2 YFSETQ.

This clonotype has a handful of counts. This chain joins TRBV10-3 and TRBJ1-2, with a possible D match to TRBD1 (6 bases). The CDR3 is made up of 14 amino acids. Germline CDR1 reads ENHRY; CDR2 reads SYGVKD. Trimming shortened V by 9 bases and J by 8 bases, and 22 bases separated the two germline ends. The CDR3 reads CAITGTLGGNGYTF. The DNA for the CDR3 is TGTGCCATTACCGGGACACTCGGGGGGAACGGCTACACCTTC.

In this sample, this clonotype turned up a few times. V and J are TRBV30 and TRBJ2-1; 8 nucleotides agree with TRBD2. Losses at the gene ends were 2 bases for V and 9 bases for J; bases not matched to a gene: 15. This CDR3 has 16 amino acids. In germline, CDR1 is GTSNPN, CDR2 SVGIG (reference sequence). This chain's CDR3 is CAWSPSRLAMIGEQFF. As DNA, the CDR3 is TGTGCCTGGAGTCCCTCCCGACTAGCGATGATTGGTGAGCAGTTCTTC. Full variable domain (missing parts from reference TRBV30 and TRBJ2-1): SQTIHQWPATLVQPVGSPLSLECTVEGTSNPNLYWYRQAAGRGLQLLFYSVGIGQISSEVPQNLSASRPQDRQFILSSKKLLLSDSGFYLCAWSPSRLAMIGEQFFGPGTRLTVL.

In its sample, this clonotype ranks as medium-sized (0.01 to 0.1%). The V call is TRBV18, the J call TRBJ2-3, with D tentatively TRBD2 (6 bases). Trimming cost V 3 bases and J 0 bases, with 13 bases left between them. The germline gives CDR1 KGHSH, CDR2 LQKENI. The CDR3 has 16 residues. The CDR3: CASSPEGTTSTDTQYF. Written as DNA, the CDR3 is TGTGCCAGCTCACCGGAGGGTACTACTAGCACAGATACGCAGTATTTT.

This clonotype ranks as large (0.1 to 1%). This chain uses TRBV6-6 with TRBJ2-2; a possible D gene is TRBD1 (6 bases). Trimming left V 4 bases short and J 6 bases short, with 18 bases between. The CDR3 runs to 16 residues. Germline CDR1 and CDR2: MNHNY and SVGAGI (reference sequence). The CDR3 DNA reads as TGTGCCAGCAGTTTCTTGACAGGCTTAGGGGCCGGGGAGCTGTTTTTT. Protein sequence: CASSFLTGLGAGELFF.

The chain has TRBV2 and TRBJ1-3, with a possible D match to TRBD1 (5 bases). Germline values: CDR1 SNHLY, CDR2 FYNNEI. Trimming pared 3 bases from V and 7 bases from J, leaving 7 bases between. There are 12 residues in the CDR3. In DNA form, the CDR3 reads TGTGCCAGCAGTGATAGGGGTAACACCATATATTTT. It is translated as CASSDRGNTIYF.

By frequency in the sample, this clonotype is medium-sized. The CDR3 DNA sequence: TGTGCCAGCAGTGACGAACAGCTACCCCGGGAAAAACTGTTTTTT. Residues: CASSDEQLPREKLFF. The rearrangement uses TRBV6-2 or TRBV6-3 and TRBJ1-4; no definite D call. This CDR3 has 15 amino acids. Trimming shortened V by 5 bases and J by 8 bases, and 18 bases separated the two germline ends. Looked up from germline, CDR1 is MNHEY and CDR2 is SVGEGT.

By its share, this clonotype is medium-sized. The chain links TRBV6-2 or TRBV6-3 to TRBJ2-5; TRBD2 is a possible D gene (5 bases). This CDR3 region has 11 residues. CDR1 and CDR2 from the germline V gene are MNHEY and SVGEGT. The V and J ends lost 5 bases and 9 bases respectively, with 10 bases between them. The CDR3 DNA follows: TGTGCCAGCAGTCCCTCCGGGGCCCAGTACTTC. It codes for CASSPSGAQYF.

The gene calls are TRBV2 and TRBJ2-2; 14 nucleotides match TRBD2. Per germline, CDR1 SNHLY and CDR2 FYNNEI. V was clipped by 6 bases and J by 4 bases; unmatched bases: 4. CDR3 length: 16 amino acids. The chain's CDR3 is CASRGLAGALTGELFF. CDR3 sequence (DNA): TGTGCCAGCAGGGGACTAGCGGGGGCCCTCACCGGGGAGCTGTTTTTT.

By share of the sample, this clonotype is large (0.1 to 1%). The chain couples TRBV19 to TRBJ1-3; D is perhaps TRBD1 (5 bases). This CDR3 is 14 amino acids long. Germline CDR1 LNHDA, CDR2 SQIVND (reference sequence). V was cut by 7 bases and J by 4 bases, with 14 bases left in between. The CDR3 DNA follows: TGTGCCAGTAACCCCGAGGGGCGGGGAAACACCATATATTTT. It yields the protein CASNPEGRGNTIYF.

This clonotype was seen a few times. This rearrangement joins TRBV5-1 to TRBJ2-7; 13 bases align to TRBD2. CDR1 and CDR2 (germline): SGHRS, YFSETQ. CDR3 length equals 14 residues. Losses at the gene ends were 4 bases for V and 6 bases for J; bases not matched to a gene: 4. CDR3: CASSGGLAGFEQYF. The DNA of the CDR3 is TGCGCCAGCAGCGGGGGACTAGCGGGGTTCGAGCAGTACTTC. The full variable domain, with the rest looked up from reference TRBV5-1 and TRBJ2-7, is KAGVTQTPRYLIKTRGQQVTLSCSPISGHRSVSWYQQTPGQGLQFLFEYFSETQRNKGNFPGRFSGRQFSNSRSEMNVSTLELGDSALYLCASSGGLAGFEQYFGPGTRLTVT.

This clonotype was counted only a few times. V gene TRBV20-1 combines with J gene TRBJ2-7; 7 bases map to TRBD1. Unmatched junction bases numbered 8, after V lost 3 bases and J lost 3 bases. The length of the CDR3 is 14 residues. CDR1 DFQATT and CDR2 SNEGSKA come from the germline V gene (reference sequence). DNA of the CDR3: TGCAGTGCTAGCTCTGGACAGGTCGACTACGAGCAGTACTTC. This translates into CSASSGQVDYEQYF.

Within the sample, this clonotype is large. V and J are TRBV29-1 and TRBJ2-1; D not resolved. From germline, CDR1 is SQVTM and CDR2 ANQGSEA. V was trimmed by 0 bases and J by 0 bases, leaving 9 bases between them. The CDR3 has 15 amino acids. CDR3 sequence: CSVEDHRASYNEQFF. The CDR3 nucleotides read TGCAGCGTTGAAGATCATAGGGCCTCCTACAATGAGCAGTTCTTC.